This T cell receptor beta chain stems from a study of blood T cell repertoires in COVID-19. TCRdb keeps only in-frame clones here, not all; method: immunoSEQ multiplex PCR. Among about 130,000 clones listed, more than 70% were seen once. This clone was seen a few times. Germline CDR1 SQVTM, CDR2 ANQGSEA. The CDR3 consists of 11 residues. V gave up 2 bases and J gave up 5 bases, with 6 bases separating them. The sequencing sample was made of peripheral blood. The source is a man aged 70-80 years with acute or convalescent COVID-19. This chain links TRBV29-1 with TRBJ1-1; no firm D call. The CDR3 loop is CSVEPGTEAFF. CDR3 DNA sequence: TGCAGCGTTGAACCCGGGACTGAAGCTTTCTTT.